Listed below are T cell receptor beta chains from one sample, sequenced in a study of T cell repertoires in cytomegalovirus infection. Antigen specificity for these receptors is unknown. Each CDR3 protein is one row after TCRdb ran MiXCR on the reads. Counted here are about 500,000 distinct CDR3 sequences, about 33% occurring once; the ten biggest clones make up about 17%. Sample: cultured PBMCs, taken from culture after CMV antigen stimulation. The origin of the receptors is a human donor in good health (CMV status not recorded). Some clones in this sample may be carry-over from other donors' samples. The CDR3 runs from the conserved cysteine through the conserved F or W. A D gene is named only where the DNA matches it firmly.

d_call: TRBD2
v_call: TRBV6-2/TRBV6-3
j_call: TRBJ2-3
cdr3_aa: CASRDSGVTDTQYF

d_call: TRBD2
v_call: TRBV7-2
j_call: TRBJ2-1
cdr3_aa: CASSPGLAYNEQFF

d_call: -
v_call: TRBV7-2
j_call: TRBJ2-3
cdr3_aa: CASSIGASTDTQYF

d_call: -
v_call: TRBV11-2
j_call: TRBJ2-2
cdr3_aa: CASSLGALFTGELFF

d_call: TRBD2
v_call: TRBV20-1
j_call: TRBJ2-3
cdr3_aa: CSATSGRAADTQYF

d_call: TRBD2
v_call: TRBV7-2
j_call: TRBJ2-1
cdr3_aa: CASSLVAGVGEQFF

d_call: TRBD2
v_call: TRBV6-5
j_call: TRBJ2-3
cdr3_aa: CASSYVGEGDTQYF

d_call: -
v_call: TRBV12-3/TRBV12-4
j_call: TRBJ1-2
cdr3_aa: CASIKDWSYGYTF

d_call: TRBD2
v_call: TRBV11-2
j_call: TRBJ2-1
cdr3_aa: CASSAIAGDYNEQFF

d_call: TRBD2
v_call: TRBV2
j_call: TRBJ2-1
cdr3_aa: CASSVGLAGGGEQFF

d_call: TRBD1
v_call: TRBV6-5
j_call: TRBJ2-7
cdr3_aa: CASSYDVGQGVYEQYF

d_call: -
v_call: TRBV25-1
j_call: TRBJ1-2
cdr3_aa: CASTLDGYYGYTF

d_call: TRBD2
v_call: TRBV7-2
j_call: TRBJ2-2
cdr3_aa: CASGVGVAGGAAGELFF

d_call: TRBD2
v_call: TRBV4-1
j_call: TRBJ2-3
cdr3_aa: CASSYASGRVADTQYF

d_call: -
v_call: TRBV27
j_call: TRBJ2-7
cdr3_aa: CASSFQGAYEQYF

d_call: -
v_call: TRBV7-3
j_call: TRBJ2-5
cdr3_aa: CASSFGSTETQYF

d_call: -
v_call: TRBV19
j_call: TRBJ2-1
cdr3_aa: CASSRVGGGRNEQFF

d_call: TRBD2
v_call: TRBV7-9
j_call: TRBJ2-3
cdr3_aa: CASSYTSGSADTQYF

d_call: -
v_call: TRBV7-9
j_call: TRBJ1-3
cdr3_aa: CASTGILNTIYF

d_call: -
v_call: TRBV27
j_call: TRBJ2-7
cdr3_aa: CASSPSVGPLYEQYF

d_call: -
v_call: TRBV11-2
j_call: TRBJ2-2
cdr3_aa: CASPGWASTGELFF

d_call: -
v_call: TRBV7-6
j_call: TRBJ1-2
cdr3_aa: CASSLEESGRLNGYTF

d_call: -
v_call: TRBV10-3
j_call: TRBJ1-1
cdr3_aa: CATQRAEMNTEAFF

d_call: -
v_call: TRBV12-3/TRBV12-4
j_call: TRBJ1-3
cdr3_aa: CASTPSGRSGNTIYF

d_call: TRBD1
v_call: TRBV27
j_call: TRBJ1-6
cdr3_aa: CASSSSSGGRGSPLHF

d_call: TRBD1
v_call: TRBV4-1
j_call: TRBJ1-1
cdr3_aa: CASSHSGTGDTEAFF

d_call: TRBD2
v_call: TRBV6-5
j_call: TRBJ2-1
cdr3_aa: CASSYWASGKGEQFF

d_call: TRBD2
v_call: TRBV7-3
j_call: TRBJ2-3
cdr3_aa: CASSPIVGAKGLAGASTDTQYF

d_call: -
v_call: TRBV7-2
j_call: TRBJ1-4
cdr3_aa: CASSIGQTYEKLFF